This record concerns one T cell receptor (beta chain) sequence. The PCR had 60 Vbeta and 13 Jbeta primers. Measured with immunoSEQ multiplex PCR; TCRdb has only the in-frame clones, and not every one. This table holds 150,000 to 200,000 clones, roughly four fifths found once. The sample is drawn from a study of cytomegalovirus exposure and HLA in healthy donors. Participants comprised healthy donors of bone marrow. Looked up from germline, CDR1 is LNHDA and CDR2 is SQIVND (reference sequence). The CDR3 has 17 amino acids. Trimming cost V 4 bases and J 1 base; bases outside gene matches: 11. The TCR originated in a young man in good health and CMV-seronegative. Sequenced material: PBMCs. The chain uses TRBV19 and TRBJ2-3, with 7 positions matching TRBD1. CDR3 sequence (DNA): TGTGCCAGTAGTACCACTCTAGGACAGGCGCGCACAGATACGCAGTATTTT. Translated: CASSTTLGQARTDTQYF. Together with reference TRBV19 and TRBJ2-3, the CDR3 gives the full variable domain: DGGITQSPKYLFRKEGQNVTLSCEQNLNHDAMYWYRQDPGQGLRLIYYSQIVNDFQKGDIAEGYSVSREKKESFPLTVTSAQKNPTAFYLCASSTTLGQARTDTQYFGPGTRLTVL.